Below are 32 T cell receptor beta chains sequenced from a single sample in a study of T cells after yellow fever vaccination. MiXCR, applied by TCRdb to the 5' RACE reads, yields one record per CDR3 protein. The sample lists roughly 170,000 distinct CDR3 sequences, over 7% seen once, with around 33% in the top ten. The sample consisted of CD8+ T cells sorted from PBMCs, taken 45 days after the yellow fever booster vaccination. The receptors derive from a man between 18 and 29 years old who received the YFV17D yellow fever vaccine.

About this clonotype: The germline gene is not matched at one end of the junction; a read error may be the cause. The chain is built from TRBV7-7 and TRBJ2-5; D not certain. The V gene's germline CDR1 is SSHAT and CDR2 FNYEAQ (reference sequence). The CDR3 has 13 amino acids. DNA of the CDR3: TGTGCTAGCAGCTTAGTAGTCCGAGAGACCCAGTACTTC. Its translation is CASSLVVRETQYF.

The chain couples TRBV3-1 to TRBJ2-7; 10 nucleotides line up with TRBD2. Trimming took 5 bases from V and 4 from J; bases not matched to a gene: 11. CDR1 and CDR2 from the germline V gene are LGHDT and YNNKEL (reference sequence). The CDR3 length is 16 residues. CDR3 sequence: CASSGRSSGGAYEQYF. DNA of the CDR3: TGTGCCAGCAGCGGCCGGTCTAGCGGGGGTGCGTACGAGCAGTACTTC.

This clonotype was recorded a few times. The chain carries TRBV7-9 and TRBJ2-1; TRBD2 matches at 7 bases. Trimming cost V 11 bases and J 2 bases; bases outside gene matches: 6. Germline loops: CDR1 SEHNR, CDR2 FQNEAQ (reference sequence). The CDR3 has 13 residues. CDR3 in DNA: TGTGCCGCACGGCTAGCGGCCTACAATGAGCAGTTCTTC. Protein: CAARLAAYNEQFF.

In this sample, this clonotype turned up a few times. This chain joins TRBV20-1 and TRBJ2-5; 9 bases map to TRBD2. V was clipped by 4 bases and J by 5 bases; unmatched bases: 8. This CDR3 has 14 residues. In germline, CDR1 is DFQATT, CDR2 SNEGSKA (reference sequence). The CDR3 region has the DNA TGCAGTGCTATATCGCGGGGGGGCCCGGAGACCCAGTACTTC. Its protein is CSAISRGGPETQYF.

The chain employs TRBV12-3 or TRBV12-4 and TRBJ1-2; 9 bases match TRBD1. CDR3 size: 16 residues. V dropped 5 bases and J dropped 3; count of bases not matched to a gene: 10. The DNA of the CDR3 is TGTGCCAGCAGTCCCCCGGGGGACAGGGACGACTATGGCTACACCTTC. Protein product: CASSPPGDRDDYGYTF.

The rearrangement links TRBV4-2 to TRBJ2-7; D remains ambiguous. The CDR3 contains 14 residues. The germline CDR1 and CDR2 sequences are LGHNA and YNFKEQ. The V and J ends lost 4 bases and 6 bases respectively, with 16 bases between them. The CDR3, as DNA: TGTGCCAGCAGCCCGCCGAGAGATCCCTCCGAGCAGTACTTC. The encoded protein is CASSPPRDPSEQYF.

In this sample, this clonotype turned up a few times. The gene calls are TRBV7-3 and TRBJ1-5; no reliable D call. The V gene's germline CDR1 is SGHTA and CDR2 FQGTGA. V was pared by 5 bases and J by 5 bases, with 16 bases between. This CDR3 has 15 residues. The CDR3 loop reads CASSSSPRGYQPQHF. CDR3 DNA: TGTGCCAGCAGCAGCTCTCCGAGAGGGTATCAGCCCCAGCATTTT. The variable domain in full, completed from reference TRBV7-3 and TRBJ1-5, reads GAGVSQTPSNKVTEKGKYVELRCDPISGHTALYWYRQSLGQGPEFLIYFQGTGAADDSGLPNDRFFAVRPEGSVSTLKIQRTERGDSAVYLCASSSSPRGYQPQHFGDGTRLSIL.

The genes are TRBV13 and TRBJ2-7; 7 bases are shared with TRBD1. CDR1 is PRHDT and CDR2 is FYEKMQ in the germline V gene (reference sequence). The CDR3 runs to 13 residues. With V trimmed by 4 bases and J by 2 bases, 2 bases remained unmatched. Written as DNA, the CDR3 is TGTGCCAGCAGCTGGACAGGAGCCTACGAGCAGTACTTC. As protein: CASSWTGAYEQYF.

In its sample, this clonotype was seen many times. The V call is TRBV4-1, the J call TRBJ2-5; possible D gene TRBD2, 6 bases. Germline V gives CDR1 MGHRA, CDR2 YSYEKL. This CDR3 has 17 amino acids. Trimming took 0 bases from V and 3 from J, leaving 17 bases between them. This chain's CDR3 is CASSQDSVLSGEETQYF. The CDR3, as DNA: TGCGCCAGCAGCCAAGATAGCGTCCTCTCGGGGGAAGAGACCCAGTACTTC.

This clonotype was detected only a few times. Here the CDR3 DNA reads TGTGCCAGCAGCTCGCGGACTAGTGAGGGCCATGAGCAGTTCTTC. Amino acid sequence: CASSSRTSEGHEQFF. The chain recombines TRBV7-3 with TRBJ2-1; TRBD2 matches 7 bases. V shed 4 bases and J 8 bases; nucleotides not matched to a gene: 11. Germline CDR1 and CDR2: SGHTA and FQGTGA. The CDR3 totals 15 residues.

Only a few counts were recorded for this clonotype. V usage is TRBV6-2 or TRBV6-3 and J usage is TRBJ2-7; 9 bases map to TRBD1. V lost 6 bases, J lost 2 bases, and 5 bases stayed unmatched. The CDR3 covers 14 residues. Germline-derived CDR1 and CDR2 are MNHEY and SVGEGT. CDR3 amino acids: CASRATGGTYEQYV. As DNA, the CDR3 is TGTGCCAGCAGGGCTACAGGGGGCACCTACGAGCAGTACGTC.

This clonotype appeared a few times. The chain links TRBV6-5 to TRBJ2-5, with 7 bases identical to TRBD1. The CDR3 has 13 amino acids. V shed 2 bases and J 5 bases; nucleotides not matched to a gene: 2. Germline V gene data show CDR1 as MNHEY and CDR2 as SVGAGI. This CDR3 is CASSYNRGETQYF. CDR3 in DNA: TGTGCCAGCAGTTACAACAGGGGTGAGACCCAGTACTTC.

In this sample, this clonotype turned up many times. The chain carries TRBV4-3 and TRBJ1-2; the D is unclear. In germline, CDR1 is LGHNA, CDR2 YSLEER. CDR3 size: 14 residues. Trimming left V 0 bases short and J 4 bases short, with 9 bases between. The CDR3 here is CASSQELTSYGYTF. The CDR3 DNA follows: TGCGCCAGCAGCCAAGAACTAACGAGCTATGGCTACACCTTC.

Concerning this clonotype: Compared with germline, one end of the junction differs, possibly owing to a read error. V and J are TRBV2 and TRBJ2-7; D is undetermined. Germline lookup yields CDR1 SNHLY and CDR2 FYNNEI. The length of the CDR3 is 12 residues. CDR3 coding DNA: TGTGCCAGCACTCTTAGACCGTACGAGCCGTACTTC. It yields the protein CASTLRPYEPYF.

This chain connects TRBV11-2 to TRBJ2-3; possible D gene TRBD1, 5 bases. This CDR3 spans 14 amino acids. V lost 4 bases and J 4 bases, leaving 12 bases between the germline ends. Germline V gene data show CDR1 as SGHAT and CDR2 as FQNNGV. DNA for the CDR3: TGTGCCAGCAGCTCTCCTGACAGCCCAGATACGCAGTATTTT. It translates to CASSSPDSPDTQYF. Variable domain in full (rest from reference TRBV11-2 and TRBJ2-3): EAGVAQSPRYKIIEKRQSVAFWCNPISGHATLYWYQQILGQGPKLLIQFQNNGVVDDSQLPKDRFSAERLKGVDSTLKIQPAKLEDSAVYLCASSSPDSPDTQYFGPGTRLTVL.

The sample holds a few counts of this clonotype. The chain carries TRBV4-3 and TRBJ2-3, with a possible D match to TRBD1 (6 bases). Germline CDR1 LGHNA, CDR2 YSLEER. The V end lost 0 bases, the J end lost 2 bases, and 9 bases lay between the germline ends. This CDR3 region has 15 residues. The CDR3 region has the DNA TGCGCCAGCAGCCAAGAAAACAGGGTCACAGATACGCAGTATTTT. This sequence encodes CASSQENRVTDTQYF.

This clonotype was picked up a small number of times. The chain joins TRBV20-1 to TRBJ2-3; TRBD1 is a possible D gene (6 bases). This CDR3 region has 16 residues. The germline CDR1 and CDR2 sequences are DFQATT and SNEGSKA (reference sequence). The V gene lost 0 bases and the J gene lost 2 bases, with 15 bases spanning the gap. The chain's CDR3 is CSARDYLTGPTDTQYF. The CDR3 region has the DNA TGCAGTGCTAGAGACTACCTGACAGGCCCCACAGATACGCAGTATTTT.

This clonotype showed up many times. The rearrangement uses TRBV12-3 or TRBV12-4 and TRBJ2-7; D remains unclear. The CDR3 consists of 13 residues. The V and J ends lost 2 bases and 4 bases respectively, with 9 bases between them. In nucleotides, the CDR3 is TGTGCCAGCAGTTTATTCTTGGGATACGAGCAGTACGTC. Its translation is CASSLFLGYEQYV.

The chain carries TRBV7-9 and TRBJ2-5, with 9 bases identical to TRBD2. The CDR3 has 15 amino acids. Germline CDR1 and CDR2: SEHNR and FQNEAQ (reference sequence). J lost 5 bases, V lost 0 bases, and 4 bases had no gene match. CDR3 DNA sequence: TGTGCCAGCAGCTTAGCCCTAGCGGGGCGGGAGACCCAGTACTTC. It specifies CASSLALAGRETQYF.

Only a few counts were recorded for this clonotype. The chain links TRBV29-1 to TRBJ2-3; 7 bases are shared with TRBD2. The CDR3 loop spans 15 amino acids. V lost 7 bases to trimming and J lost 1 base; unmatched junction nucleotides: 11. CDR1 and CDR2 (germline): SQVTM, ANQGSEA. CDR3 DNA: TGCAGCGCAAGCCGCACTAGCGACCGCACAGATACGCAGTATTTT. It specifies CSASRTSDRTDTQYF.

Regarding this clonotype: Possible read error: a much larger clone is one base away. The genes are TRBV11-3 and TRBJ2-1; D is unclear. Per the germline V gene, CDR1 is SGHNT and CDR2 is YENEEA. The CDR3 loop spans 12 amino acids. V was pared by 1 base and J by 6 bases, with 4 bases between. CDR3: CASSLGINEQFF. CDR3 DNA: TGTGCCAGCAGCTTAGGGATCAATGAGCAGTTCTTC.

The chain carries TRBV6-4 and TRBJ2-4; TRBD2 might be the D (5 bases). The length of the CDR3 is 15 residues. Trimming shortened V by 9 bases and J by 2 bases, and 17 bases separated the two germline ends. The germline gives CDR1 MRHNA, CDR2 SNTAGT. The CDR3, as DNA: TGTGCCAGTACACGGGAATCCGTTACCAAAAACATTCAGTACTTC. Translating gives CASTRESVTKNIQYF.

This clonotype was counted only a few times. The V call is TRBV27, the J call TRBJ1-5; D unclear. V gave up 6 bases and J gave up 0 bases, with 12 bases separating them. Germline V lookup: CDR1 MNHEY, CDR2 SMNVEV (reference sequence). The CDR3 covers 15 residues. CDR3 coding DNA: TGTGCCAGCAGACCCACGAGGGTTAGCAATCAGCCCCAGCATTTT. Translation: CASRPTRVSNQPQHF.

This clonotype was recorded a few times. The chain recombines TRBV20-1 with TRBJ2-3; 10 bases map to TRBD2. Trimming at V came to 4 bases and at J to 5 bases, leaving 15 bases not matched to a gene. The CDR3 runs to 17 residues. Germline loops: CDR1 DFQATT, CDR2 SNEGSKA (reference sequence). CDR3 in DNA: TGCAGTGCTAAAGATCTCCTAGCGGGGGTTTGGGTAGATACGCAGTATTTT. This encodes CSAKDLLAGVWVDTQYF.

V and J are TRBV4-2 and TRBJ2-1; D may be TRBD2 (6 bases). Per the germline V gene, CDR1 is LGHNA and CDR2 is YNFKEQ. The CDR3 consists of 14 residues. V lost 3 bases and J lost 5, with 11 bases in between. In DNA, the CDR3 is TGTGCCAGCAGCCAGCTAGGGAGGAACAATGAGCAGTTCTTC. Translating it yields CASSQLGRNNEQFF.

This clonotype was recorded at least ten times. A much larger clone differs by one base, so this may be a read error. The V call is TRBV6-2 or TRBV6-3, the J call TRBJ2-2, with D tentatively TRBD1 (5 bases). V was pared by 7 bases and J by 4 bases, with 22 bases between. The CDR3 is made up of 17 amino acids. Germline CDR1 reads MNHEY; CDR2 reads SVGEGT. This CDR3 is CASIKRRRVGRTGELFF. The CDR3 coding sequence is TGTGCCAGCATCAAACGCCGCCGGGTGGGGCGCACCGGGGAGCTGTTTTTT.

This clonotype was found many times. This chain uses TRBV7-2 with TRBJ2-3; D gene uncertain. The V end was cut by 1 base, the J end by 0 bases, with 17 bases between. The germline V gene has CDR1 SGHTA and CDR2 FQGNSA. The CDR3 spans 18 residues. CDR3 region: CASSLGWVWVSSTDTQYF. Written as DNA, the CDR3 is TGTGCCAGCAGCTTAGGTTGGGTGTGGGTCTCTAGCACAGATACGCAGTATTTT.

This clonotype was found a few times. The gene calls are TRBV12-3 or TRBV12-4 and TRBJ1-1; D might be TRBD1 (5 bases). Trimming removed 2 bases from V and 7 bases from J, with 14 bases in between. The CDR3 contains 14 residues. The CDR3 nucleotides read TGTGCCAGCAGTTTAAATAACAGGCCCTTTGAAGCTTTCTTT. Amino acid sequence: CASSLNNRPFEAFF.

The sample holds a few counts of this clonotype. The chain has TRBV4-2 and TRBJ2-3; tentatively, D is TRBD1 (5 bases). V was trimmed by 4 bases and J by 0 bases, leaving 14 bases between them. Per the germline V gene, CDR1 is LGHNA and CDR2 is YNFKEQ. The CDR3 length is 16 residues. The chain's CDR3 is CASSPLGHISTDTQYF. The CDR3 bases are TGTGCCAGCAGCCCCCTCGGACACATTAGCACAGATACGCAGTATTTT.

This clonotype was seen many times. This chain joins TRBV20-1 and TRBJ2-2; tentative D call: TRBD1 (6 bases). Germline assignment: CDR1 DFQATT and CDR2 SNEGSKA (reference sequence). CDR3 length: 15 residues. V gave up 3 bases and J gave up 1 base, with 12 bases separating them. DNA for the CDR3: TGCAGTGCTAGGGGGGACACTAGGAACACCGGGGAGCTGTTTTTT. It yields the protein CSARGDTRNTGELFF.

This rearrangement joins TRBV12-3 or TRBV12-4 to TRBJ2-7; 10 nucleotides align to TRBD1. This CDR3 has 14 amino acids. The V segment lost 6 bases and the J segment 5 bases; nucleotides outside the gene matches: 7. The CDR3 DNA follows: TGTGCCAGCAGGTACGGGACAGGGGTTCACGAGCAGTACTTC. Amino acids: CASRYGTGVHEQYF.

This clonotype was counted a few times. This chain joins TRBV6-2 or TRBV6-3 and TRBJ1-1, with D unclear. The CDR3 contains 14 residues. CDR1 is MNHEY, CDR2 SVGEGT, per germline. Trimming took 1 base from V and 5 from J, leaving 11 bases between them. The CDR3 DNA follows: TGTGCCAGCAGTTACTTTCAAGGTGAAACTGAAGCTTTCTTT. This encodes CASSYFQGETEAFF.